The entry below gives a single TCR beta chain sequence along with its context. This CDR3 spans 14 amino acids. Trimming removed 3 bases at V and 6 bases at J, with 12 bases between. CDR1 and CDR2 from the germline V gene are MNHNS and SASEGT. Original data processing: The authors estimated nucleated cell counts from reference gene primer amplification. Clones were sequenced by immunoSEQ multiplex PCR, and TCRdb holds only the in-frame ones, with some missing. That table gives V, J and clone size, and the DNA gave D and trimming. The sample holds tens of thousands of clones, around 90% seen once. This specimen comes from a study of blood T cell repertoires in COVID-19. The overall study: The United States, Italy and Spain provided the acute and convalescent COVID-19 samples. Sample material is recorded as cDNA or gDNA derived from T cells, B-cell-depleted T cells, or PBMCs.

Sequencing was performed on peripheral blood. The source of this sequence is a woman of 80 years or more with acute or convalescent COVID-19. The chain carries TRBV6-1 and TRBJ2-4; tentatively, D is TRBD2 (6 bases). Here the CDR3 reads CASSDISGLNIQYF. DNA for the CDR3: TGTGCCAGCAGTGATATTAGCGGCCTAAACATTCAGTACTTC.